These 32 T cell receptor beta chains share one sample of origin, sequenced in a study of CD8 T cells in ankylosing spondylitis. MiXCR, applied by TCRdb to the 5' RACE reads, yields one record per CDR3 protein. The sample has over 150,000 distinct CDR3 sequences, around 13% seen once. The sequenced material came from blood, either unsorted or a sorted T cell fraction (not recorded which). These receptors were collected from a male donor with ankylosing spondylitis or in good health (not recorded which).

This clonotype was seen a handful of times. This chain's CDR3 is CASSEVRAIPYTDTQYF. The DNA of the CDR3 is TGTGCCAGCAGTGAAGTACGAGCCATACCCTACACAGATACGCAGTATTTT. The chain couples TRBV2 to TRBJ2-3; D not certain. Per the germline V gene, CDR1 is SNHLY and CDR2 is FYNNEI. The CDR3 spans 17 residues. Trimming cost V 1 base and J 2 bases, with 16 bases left between them.

This clonotype was detected only a few times. The rearrangement uses TRBV5-1 and TRBJ2-7; D is unclear. The CDR3 spans 14 residues. Looked up from germline, CDR1 is SGHRS and CDR2 is YFSETQ. The ends were cut back, 6 bases at V and 2 bases at J, with 15 bases in the middle. Here the CDR3 reads CASTDEDLTYEQYF. The CDR3 DNA reads TGCGCCAGCACCGACGAGGATCTCACCTACGAGCAGTACTTC.

The chain uses TRBV27 and TRBJ2-7; perhaps D is TRBD1 or TRBD2 (5 bases each). V lost 0 bases, J lost 7 bases, and 10 bases lay in between. The CDR3 covers 13 residues. CDR1 and CDR2 (germline): MNHEY, SMNVEV (reference sequence). Here the CDR3 reads CASSLSSGGEQYF. CDR3 DNA: TGTGCCAGCAGTTTATCGTCTGGGGGAGAGCAGTACTTC.

The rearrangement links TRBV3-1 to TRBJ2-6; 11 positions agree with TRBD1. The CDR3 is 19 amino acids. Germline CDR1 reads LGHDT; CDR2 reads YNNKEL (reference sequence). J lost 0 bases, V lost 0 bases, and 4 bases had no gene match. The CDR3 loop reads CASSQEDRGRLSGANVLTF. CDR3 in DNA: TGTGCCAGCAGCCAAGAGGACAGGGGGCGCCTCTCTGGGGCCAACGTCCTGACTTTC.

This clonotype appeared a few times. The chain combines TRBV18 with TRBJ2-3; D is unclear. The germline V gene encodes CDR1 KGHSH and CDR2 LQKENI. This CDR3 is 17 amino acids long. The V end lost 0 bases, the J end lost 0 bases, and 13 bases lay between the germline ends. The CDR3 DNA reads TGTGCCAGCTCACCACCAGATCCCTCATCTAGCACAGATACGCAGTATTTT. This gives the protein CASSPPDPSSSTDTQYF.

This clonotype turned up a few times. J is TRBJ2-1 and V is TRBV19; 10 nucleotides agree with TRBD2. After removal of 1 base from V and 9 bases from J, the junction contained 15 bases not matched to a gene. Germline V gives CDR1 LNHDA, CDR2 SQIVND (reference sequence). The CDR3 totals 18 residues. The DNA for the CDR3 is TGTGCCAGTAGTATAGGGTGGGGGTCGCTAGCGGGAGACGGTGAGCAGTTCTTC. Translated: CASSIGWGSLAGDGEQFF.

This clonotype was seen more than once but under ten times. The gene calls are TRBV3-1 and TRBJ2-2; 12 bases match TRBD1. V lost 1 base, J lost 5 bases, and 2 bases stayed unmatched. The CDR3 covers 16 residues. CDR1 is LGHDT and CDR2 is YNNKEL in the germline V gene (reference sequence). The CDR3 sequence is CASSQGDRGRTGELFF. CDR3 bases: TGTGCCAGCAGCCAAGGGGACAGGGGGCGAACCGGGGAGCTGTTTTTT.

The chain is built from TRBV20-1 and TRBJ2-1; a possible D gene is TRBD1 (6 bases). Germline-derived CDR1 and CDR2 are DFQATT and SNEGSKA (reference sequence). The ends were cut back, 3 bases at V and 2 bases at J, with 11 bases in the middle. The CDR3 covers 14 residues. The CDR3 bases are TGCAGTGCTAGTAGGGGGTCCGCCTACAATGAGCAGTTCTTC. It specifies CSASRGSAYNEQFF.

This clonotype was picked up a small number of times. The chain is built from TRBV12-3 or TRBV12-4 and TRBJ2-3; 7 bases match TRBD1. The length of the CDR3 is 18 residues. V lost 0 bases, J lost 4 bases, and 13 bases stayed unmatched. The CDR3 bases are TGTGCCAGCAGTTTAGCCATAGGGGGCCCCTCCCTCGCAGATACGCAGTATTTT. As protein: CASSLAIGGPSLADTQYF.

This clonotype has more than one count but fewer than ten. V gene TRBV11-2 combines with J gene TRBJ2-5; D is undetermined. The ends were cut back, 0 bases at V and 6 bases at J, with 5 bases in the middle. The CDR3 contains 12 residues. CDR1 SGHAT and CDR2 FQNNGV come from the germline V gene. CDR3: CASSLDGQTQYF. CDR3 in DNA: TGTGCCAGCAGCTTAGACGGCCAGACCCAGTACTTC.

The chain employs TRBV19 and TRBJ1-2; D is unresolved. Trimming took off 0 bases at V and 8 bases at J, with 7 bases between the two ends. This CDR3 is 12 amino acids long. Germline CDR1 reads LNHDA; CDR2 reads SQIVND (reference sequence). CDR3: CASSIDLYGYTF. The CDR3 region has the DNA TGTGCCAGTAGTATAGATCTCTACGGCTACACCTTC.

The V and J genes are TRBV6-5 and TRBJ1-1, with a weak D call TRBD1 (6 bases). Germline CDR1 is MNHEY and CDR2 is SVGAGI. With 4 bases removed from V and 6 bases from J, the gap between germline ends came to 18 bases. The CDR3 totals 15 residues. As DNA, the CDR3 is TGTGCCAGCAGTTCGGGGTTACGTGGGGGCGCTGAAGCTTTCTTT. As protein: CASSSGLRGGAEAFF.

V and J are TRBV5-6 and TRBJ2-7; maybe TRBD1 (6 bases). CDR3 size: 16 residues. Germline lookup yields CDR1 SGHDT and CDR2 YYEEEE. Trimming took 4 bases from V and 0 from J, leaving 17 bases between them. The DNA for the CDR3 is TGTGCCAGCAGCCCTATACAGGGAGTAGACTCCTACGAGCAGTACTTC. Amino acid sequence: CASSPIQGVDSYEQYF.

The rearrangement links TRBV5-5 to TRBJ2-7; 11 bases line up with TRBD1. Germline V lookup: CDR1 SGHKS, CDR2 YYEKEE (reference sequence). This CDR3 has 15 amino acids. V shed 5 bases, J shed 6 bases, and the junction held 10 bases outside the gene matches. The chain's CDR3 is CASREHGQGAGEQYF. The CDR3 nucleotides read TGTGCCAGCAGAGAGCACGGACAGGGGGCAGGCGAGCAGTACTTC.

Ten or more counts support this clonotype. J is TRBJ2-2 and V is TRBV7-8; unclear D gene. There are 15 residues in the CDR3. Germline CDR1 SGHVS, CDR2 FQNEAQ. The V end lost 8 bases, the J end lost 1 base, and 14 bases lay between the germline ends. Here the CDR3 DNA reads TGTGCCAGCCTCCGAGGAGCAGGGAACACCGGGGAGCTGTTTTTT. Its translation: CASLRGAGNTGELFF.

This clonotype was counted at least ten times. The chain uses TRBV6-1 and TRBJ2-7; no reliable D call. V gave up 1 base and J gave up 12 bases, with 13 bases separating them. The CDR3 consists of 12 residues. Germline-derived CDR1 and CDR2 are MNHNS and SASEGT. Written as DNA, the CDR3 is TGTGCCAGCAGTGAAGGGATAGCCATGCCGTACTTC. This translates into CASSEGIAMPYF.

This clonotype was seen a few times. The chain couples TRBV7-8 to TRBJ1-4; D is unclear. Per the germline V gene, CDR1 is SGHVS and CDR2 is FQNEAQ. V was shortened by 4 bases and J by 0 bases, with 15 bases between the two germline ends. The CDR3 loop spans 17 amino acids. CDR3: CASSSLREDATNEKLFF. DNA of the CDR3: TGTGCCAGCAGCTCCTTGCGGGAGGATGCAACTAATGAAAAACTGTTTTTT.

The chain employs TRBV5-1 and TRBJ1-1; D possibly corresponds to TRBD1 (5 bases). There are 13 residues in the CDR3. Trimming cost V 4 bases and J 8 bases, with 15 bases left between them. The germline V gene has CDR1 SGHRS and CDR2 YFSETQ. The CDR3, as DNA: TGCGCCAGCAGCACCCGGGACTTGTCGGAAGCTTTCTTT. This translates into CASSTRDLSEAFF.

This clonotype was seen more than once but under ten times. The chain is built from TRBV29-1 and TRBJ1-2; no clear D gene. V lost 6 bases, J lost 8 bases, and 22 bases lay in between. There are 14 residues in the CDR3. Germline lookup yields CDR1 SQVTM and CDR2 ANQGSEA. Written as DNA, the CDR3 is TGCAGCGTCCCGTCGACCGGGATTAGGTCGGGCTACACCTTC. It is translated as CSVPSTGIRSGYTF.

This chain links TRBV7-9 with TRBJ2-1, with TRBD2 matching over 11 bases. The V and J ends lost 3 bases and 6 bases, in that order; junction bases with no gene match: 1. The germline V gene has CDR1 SEHNR and CDR2 FQNEAQ (reference sequence). The CDR3 totals 14 residues. CDR3 coding DNA: TGTGCCAGCAGCTTCGGGACTAGCGGCAATGAGCAGTTCTTC. Translated: CASSFGTSGNEQFF.

In this sample, this clonotype turned up a few times. The V and J genes are TRBV20-1 and TRBJ2-1; D unclear. The V gene lost 0 bases and the J gene lost 10 bases, with 13 bases spanning the gap. Germline lookup yields CDR1 DFQATT and CDR2 SNEGSKA (reference sequence). This CDR3 region has 13 residues. DNA for the CDR3: TGCAGTGCTAGAGATAGGTATCAAGGCGAGCAGTTCTTC. It yields the protein CSARDRYQGEQFF.

A remark on this clonotype: Sequence at one end of the junction differs from germline and may be a read error. The chain combines TRBV5-5 with TRBJ1-1; D unresolved. The V gene's germline CDR1 is SGHKS and CDR2 YYEKEE (reference sequence). The CDR3 length is 15 residues. This chain's CDR3 is CASTLTPPPVTEAFF. CDR3 bases: TGTGCCAGCACCTTGACCCCTCCTCCAGTGACTGAAGCTTTCTTT.

This clonotype showed up just once. The V call is TRBV10-1, the J call TRBJ2-3; 11 bases align to TRBD2. J lost 4 bases, V lost 3 bases, and 3 bases had no gene match. This CDR3 is built from 15 residues. Germline assignment: CDR1 WNHNN and CDR2 SYGVQD (reference sequence). The CDR3 DNA follows: TGCGCCAGCAGTGAACTAGCGGGGGTATCAGATACGCAGTATTTT. As protein: CASSELAGVSDTQYF.

This clonotype was detected many times. CDR3 amino acids: CASSGVGGAELFF. The CDR3 region has the DNA TGTGCCAGCAGCGGAGTGGGAGGAGCTGAGCTGTTTTTT. The chain joins TRBV9 to TRBJ2-2; D possibly corresponds to TRBD2 (6 bases). There are 13 residues in the CDR3. V lost 3 bases, J lost 11 bases, and 14 bases lay in between. Germline V gene sequence: CDR1 SGDLS, CDR2 YYNGEE.

The chain carries TRBV2 and TRBJ2-5; D is ambiguous. The ends were cut back, 7 bases at V and 0 bases at J, with 6 bases in the middle. The CDR3 is 12 residues long. Germline V CDR1 and CDR2: SNHLY, FYNNEI. The CDR3 is CASNDNQETQYF. The CDR3 bases are TGTGCCAGCAACGACAACCAAGAGACCCAGTACTTC. The full variable domain, in which reference TRBV2 and TRBJ2-5 provide the parts outside the CDR3, is EPEVTQTPSHQVTQMGQEVILRCVPISNHLYFYWYRQILGQKVEFLVSFYNNEISEKSEIFDDQFSVERPDGSNFTLKIRSTKLEDSAMYFCASNDNQETQYFGPGTRLLVL.

This clonotype was counted at least ten times. The V call is TRBV27, the J call TRBJ2-3, with D uncertain. The CDR3 extends over 15 amino acids. Germline values: CDR1 MNHEY, CDR2 SMNVEV (reference sequence). V was clipped by 4 bases and J by 1 base, with 12 bases between them. CDR3 nucleotide sequence: TGTGCCAGCAGTTCCGACTGGTCTCGCACAGATACGCAGTATTTT. It yields the protein CASSSDWSRTDTQYF.

In its sample, this clonotype was seen a few times. The rearrangement uses TRBV5-6 and TRBJ2-1; the match to TRBD2 covers 11 bases. Germline V gene data show CDR1 as SGHDT and CDR2 as YYEEEE. After removal of 3 bases from V and 5 bases from J, the junction contained 7 bases not matched to a gene. The CDR3 spans 16 residues. The CDR3 sequence: CASSWGTSGGDNEQFF. CDR3 coding DNA: TGTGCCAGCAGCTGGGGGACTAGCGGAGGGGACAATGAGCAGTTCTTC.

This clonotype was seen a few times. The chain joins TRBV11-2 to TRBJ2-7; 8 bases agree with TRBD2. V shed 5 bases and J 0 bases; nucleotides not matched to a gene: 9. The CDR3 loop spans 16 amino acids. Germline-derived CDR1 and CDR2 are SGHAT and FQNNGV. CDR3 amino acids: CASSPAGREGSYEQYF. CDR3 nucleotide sequence: TGTGCCAGCAGCCCGGCAGGACGGGAGGGCTCCTACGAGCAGTACTTC.

The chain uses TRBV6-1 and TRBJ2-7; 7 bases fit TRBD1. CDR1 and CDR2 from the germline V gene are MNHNS and SASEGT. The CDR3 is 13 residues long. After removal of 6 bases from V and 2 bases from J, the junction contained 4 bases not matched to a gene. For the CDR3, the DNA is TGTGCCAGCAGAAGGGACAGTACCTACGAGCAGTACTTC. Translated, it gives CASRRDSTYEQYF.

In its sample, this clonotype was seen a few times. The V and J genes are TRBV10-1 and TRBJ2-5, with 9 bases fitting TRBD2. From germline, CDR1 is WNHNN and CDR2 SYGVQD (reference sequence). This CDR3 has 17 amino acids. V trimming: 3 bases; J trimming: 5 bases; junction bases outside the gene matches: 13. The CDR3, as DNA: TGCGCCAGCAGTGAAGGCCTAGCGGGACCGGTTGGGGAGACCCAGTACTTC. It encodes CASSEGLAGPVGETQYF.

The chain is built from TRBV6-1 and TRBJ1-1, with 12 bases matching TRBD1. CDR3 size: 14 residues. The trim removed 4 bases at V and 12 bases at J, leaving 9 bases unmatched. Germline V gene lookup returns CDR1 MNHNS and CDR2 SASEGT. The CDR3 protein is CASSGGTGGIQSFF. DNA of the CDR3: TGTGCCAGCAGTGGGGGGACAGGGGGCATCCAGTCTTTCTTT.

This clonotype appeared once. The V gene is TRBV24-1, the J gene TRBJ2-1; 11 bases agree with TRBD1. Trimming took 5 bases from V and 6 from J; bases not matched to a gene: 8. Looked up from germline, CDR1 is KGHDR and CDR2 is SFDVKD. This CDR3 has 16 amino acids. The CDR3 coding sequence is TGTGCCACCAGTGCCTCGGGACAGGGGGTCGGCAATGAGCAGTTCTTC. It encodes CATSASGQGVGNEQFF.